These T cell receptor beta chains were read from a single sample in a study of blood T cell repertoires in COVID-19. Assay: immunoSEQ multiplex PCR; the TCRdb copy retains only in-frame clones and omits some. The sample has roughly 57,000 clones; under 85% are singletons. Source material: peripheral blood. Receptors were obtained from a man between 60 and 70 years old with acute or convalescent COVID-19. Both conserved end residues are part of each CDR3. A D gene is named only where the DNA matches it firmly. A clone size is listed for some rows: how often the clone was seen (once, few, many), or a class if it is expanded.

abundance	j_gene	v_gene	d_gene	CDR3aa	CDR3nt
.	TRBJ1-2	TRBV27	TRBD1	CASGLRGQGRYGYTF	TGTGCCAGCGGACTTAGAGGACAGGGCCGCTATGGCTACACCTTC
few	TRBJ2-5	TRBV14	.	CASSPLGVETQYF	TGTGCCAGCAGCCCCCTCGGAGTAGAGACCCAGTACTTC
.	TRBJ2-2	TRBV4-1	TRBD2	CASSQDGRGGDTGELFF	TGCGCCAGCAGCCAAGATGGGCGGGGGGGTGACACCGGGGAGCTGTTTTTT
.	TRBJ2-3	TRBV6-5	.	CASPPGEYADTQYF	TGTGCCAGCCCACCAGGGGAGTACGCAGATACGCAGTATTTT
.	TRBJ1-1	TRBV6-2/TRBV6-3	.	CASSYRGSTEAFF	TGTGCCAGCAGTTACAGGGGGAGTACTGAAGCTTTCTTT
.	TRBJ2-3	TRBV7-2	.	CASSLGVALLPTQYF	TGTGCCAGCAGCTTAGGGGTAGCCCTTCTCCCTACGCAGTATTTT
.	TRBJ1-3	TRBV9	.	CASSLTREFSSGNTIYF	TGTGCCAGCAGCCTTACCCGGGAGTTCTCCTCTGGAAACACCATATATTTT
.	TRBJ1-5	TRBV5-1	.	CASSLGPQGIGNQPQHF	TGCGCCAGCAGCTTGGGACCCCAGGGGATCGGCAATCAGCCCCAGCATTTT
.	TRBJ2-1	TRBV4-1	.	CASSQDEGRARYNEQFF	TGCGCCAGCAGCCAAGATGAAGGCAGGGCACGTTACAATGAGCAGTTCTTC
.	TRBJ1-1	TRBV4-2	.	CASSMGGKGNTEAFF	TGTGCCAGCAGCATGGGGGGAAAGGGGAACACTGAAGCTTTCTTT
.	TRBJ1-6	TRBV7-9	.	CASSLDSFLSYSPLHF	TGTGCCAGCAGCCTAGATTCGTTCCTTTCGTATTCACCCCTCCACTTT
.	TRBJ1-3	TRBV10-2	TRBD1	CASSWQGAEDTIYF	TGCGCCAGCAGTTGGCAGGGGGCCGAAGACACCATATATTTT
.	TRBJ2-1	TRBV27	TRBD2	CASSLMPVGGLYNEQFF	TGTGCCAGCAGTTTGATGCCGGTGGGAGGGTTATACAATGAGCAGTTCTTC
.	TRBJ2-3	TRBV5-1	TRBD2	CASSLGTTSDTQYF	TGCGCCAGCAGCCTCGGGACTACCTCAGATACGCAGTATTTT
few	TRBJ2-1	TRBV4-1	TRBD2	CASSQEGPAGPNNEQFF	TGCGCCAGCAGCCAAGAAGGCCCAGCGGGGCCCAACAATGAGCAGTTCTTC
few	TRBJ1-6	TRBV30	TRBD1	CAWSSPQGASPLHF	TGTGCCTGGAGTTCCCCACAGGGGGCTTCACCCCTCCACTTT
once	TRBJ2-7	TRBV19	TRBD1	CASSIPGGPYEQYF	TGTGCCAGTAGTATTCCAGGGGGCCCCTACGAGCAGTACTTC
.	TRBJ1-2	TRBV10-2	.	CASSRGQTNYGYTF	TGCGCCAGCAGTCGCGGACAGACTAACTATGGCTACACCTTC
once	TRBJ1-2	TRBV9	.	CASSDRQDPYGYTF	TGTGCCAGCAGCGATAGACAGGACCCCTATGGCTACACCTTC
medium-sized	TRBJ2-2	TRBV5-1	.	CASSLGQLNTGELFF	TGCGCCAGCAGCTTGGGACAGCTGAACACCGGGGAGCTGTTTTTT
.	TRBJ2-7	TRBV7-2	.	CASSTIDRPYEQYF	TGTGCCAGCAGCACTATCGACAGGCCCTACGAGCAGTACTTC
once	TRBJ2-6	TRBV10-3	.	CAISDSASGANVLTF	TGTGCCATCAGTGACAGTGCCTCTGGGGCCAACGTCCTGACTTTC
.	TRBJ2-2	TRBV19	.	CASSGGKGELFF	TGTGCCAGTAGTGGCGGGAAGGGGGAGCTGTTTTTT
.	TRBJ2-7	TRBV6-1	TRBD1	CASRKANRGDEQYF	TGTGCCAGTAGGAAAGCGAACAGGGGCGACGAGCAGTACTTC
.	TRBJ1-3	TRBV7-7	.	CASSNGFGNTIYF	TGTGCCAGCAGCAACGGTTTTGGAAACACCATATATTTT
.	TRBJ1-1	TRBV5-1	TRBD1	CASSLGQGVRDTEAFF	TGCGCCAGCAGCTTGGGACAGGGTGTAAGAGACACTGAAGCTTTCTTT
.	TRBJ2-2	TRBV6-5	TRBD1	CASSYGGQTPELFF	TGTGCCAGCAGTTACGGGGGACAGACCCCGGAGCTGTTTTTT
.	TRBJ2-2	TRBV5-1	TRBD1	CASSKRTGESGELFF	TGCGCCAGCAGCAAACGGACAGGGGAGTCCGGGGAGCTGTTTTTT
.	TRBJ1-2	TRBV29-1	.	CSVLRQTNYGYTF	TGCAGCGTACTTCGACAGACTAACTATGGCTACACCTTC
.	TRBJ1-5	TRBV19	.	CASSPFFSNQPQHF	TGTGCCAGTAGTCCCTTTTTTAGCAATCAGCCCCAGCATTTT
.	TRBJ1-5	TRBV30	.	CAWSHRGSLDSNQPQHF	TGTGCCTGGAGCCACCGGGGGAGCTTGGATAGCAATCAGCCCCAGCATTTT
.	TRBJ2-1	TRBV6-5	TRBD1	CASSSQGAVYNEQFF	TGTGCCAGCAGTTCACAGGGGGCGGTGTACAATGAGCAGTTCTTC
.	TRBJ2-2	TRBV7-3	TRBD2	CASSLGLASTGELFF	TGTGCCAGCAGCTTGGGACTAGCATCCACCGGGGAGCTGTTTTTT
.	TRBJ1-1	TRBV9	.	CASSASLLEGAFF	TGTGCCAGCAGCGCCTCCCTCTTGGAGGGGGCTTTCTTT
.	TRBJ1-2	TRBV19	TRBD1	CASLGQGAYYGYTF	TGTGCCAGTTTGGGACAGGGGGCATACTATGGCTACACCTTC
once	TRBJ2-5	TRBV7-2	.	CASSPGGTQETQYF	TGTGCCAGCAGCCCCGGGGGGACACAAGAGACCCAGTACTTC
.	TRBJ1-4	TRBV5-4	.	CASSPGGTNEKLFF	TGTGCCAGCAGCCCCGGGGGGACTAATGAAAAACTGTTTTTT
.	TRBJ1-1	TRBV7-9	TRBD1	CASSLAGTGGGTEAFF	TGTGCCAGCAGCTTAGCGGGGACAGGGGGAGGCACTGAAGCTTTCTTT
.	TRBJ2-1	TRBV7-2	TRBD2	CASSWTSGGNEQFF	TGTGCCAGCAGCTGGACTTCGGGAGGGAATGAGCAGTTCTTC
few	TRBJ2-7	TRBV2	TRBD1	CASSADRGREQYF	TGTGCCAGCAGTGCTGACAGGGGGCGCGAGCAGTACTTC
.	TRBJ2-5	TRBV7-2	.	CASSLDSYQETQYF	TGTGCCAGCAGCTTAGACTCGTACCAAGAGACCCAGTACTTC
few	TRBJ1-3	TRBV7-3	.	CASSLGGGNTIYF	TGTGCCAGCAGCTTAGGAGGGGGAAACACCATATATTTT
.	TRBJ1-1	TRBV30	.	CAWSVGSGAFF	TGTGCCTGGAGTGTGGGAAGCGGGGCTTTCTTT
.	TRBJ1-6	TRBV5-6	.	CASSPSRDRQSSYNSPLHF	TGTGCCAGCAGCCCCTCCCGCGACAGGCAGAGCTCCTATAATTCACCCCTCCACTTT